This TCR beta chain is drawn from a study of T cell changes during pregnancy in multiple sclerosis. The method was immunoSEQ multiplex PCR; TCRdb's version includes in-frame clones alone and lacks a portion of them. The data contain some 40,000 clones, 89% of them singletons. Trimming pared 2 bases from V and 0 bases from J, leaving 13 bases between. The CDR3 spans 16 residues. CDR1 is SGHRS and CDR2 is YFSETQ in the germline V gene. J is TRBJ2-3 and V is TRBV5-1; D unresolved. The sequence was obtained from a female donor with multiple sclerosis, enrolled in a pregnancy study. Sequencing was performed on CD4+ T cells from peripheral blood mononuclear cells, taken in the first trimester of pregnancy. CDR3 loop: CASSLGSQTSTDTQYF. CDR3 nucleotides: TGCGCCAGCAGCTTAGGCTCTCAGACAAGCACAGATACGCAGTATTTT. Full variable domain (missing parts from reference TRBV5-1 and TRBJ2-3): KAGVTQTPRYLIKTRGQQVTLSCSPISGHRSVSWYQQTPGQGLQFLFEYFSETQRNKGNFPGRFSGRQFSNSRSEMNVSTLELGDSALYLCASSLGSQTSTDTQYFGPGTRLTVL.